Listed here are 2 T cell receptor beta chains from one sample, sequenced in a study of CD8+CD57+ T cells in acquired aplastic anemia. The use of genomic DNA as template underpinned the TCR beta VDJ and CDR3 profiling. TCRdb called the reads again in MiXCR, with one record for every CDR3 protein. The data hold about 110,000 distinct CDR3 sequences, with roughly 50% observed a single time. Specimen: sorted CD4+, CD8+, or CD8+CD57+ T cells (not recorded which) from PBMCs. These receptors originate from a human donor in good health, serving as a control.

The gene calls are TRBV10-1 and TRBJ2-7; tentatively, D is TRBD2 (5 bases). This CDR3 has 16 residues. The V end lost 6 bases, the J end lost 3 bases, and 21 bases lay between the germline ends. Germline assignment: CDR1 WNHNN and CDR2 SYGVQD (reference sequence). CDR3: CASSQDKSGWNYEQYF. CDR3 nucleotide sequence: TGCGCCAGCAGCCAAGATAAGTCGGGATGGAACTACGAGCAGTACTTC.

The V call is TRBV10-3, the J call TRBJ1-1; 8 nucleotides align to TRBD1. This CDR3 has 15 amino acids. With 2 bases clipped from V and 2 bases from J, the junction kept 4 bases outside the gene matches. In germline, CDR1 is ENHRY, CDR2 SYGVKD. DNA of the CDR3: TGTGCCATCAGTGAGACCGGGACAGGTAACACTGAAGCTTTCTTT. Amino acid sequence: CAISETGTGNTEAFF.